The entry that follows covers one TCR beta chain sequence. It has no known antigen specificity. No quality values exist for individual bases; no much larger clone is one base distant. The data were obtained in a study of healthy donors' naive CD4 and CD8 T cells (dated by TCRdb to 2013 to 2016). Some background on the complete study: The donors were selected to cover three age groups of six people each (20-25, 40-50 and 60-70 years), had a mean age of about 47, and were half female. For TCR alpha, a new primer set was designed to cover all functional IMGT alpha gene variants, and the remainder of the protocol was kept the same as the beta-chain workflow. To check how TCR variation relates to lineage commitment, the researchers sequenced rearranged TCR alpha and beta chains taken from naive CD4+ and CD8+ T cells. The peripheral blood mononuclear cells came from about 18 individuals who were healthy and unrelated. Donors were HLA-typed by sequencing at HLA-A, -B, -C, -DRB1, -DQB1 and -DPB1 using the SBTexcellerator protocol, an ABI3130xl analyzer and SBTengine software.

TCRdb lists the instrument as 454 GS FLX Titanium. A previously published linear amplification protocol was used to build the TCR libraries, starting from roughly 500 ng of total RNA. The Roche/454 Genome Sequencer with Titanium chemistry was used for sequencing. On the study's bioinformatics: From roughly five of the healthy donors, a total of fewer than 80,000 rearranged TCR alpha transcripts were sequenced. Duplicate transcripts were removed, and unique TCR clonotypes were defined by the CDR3 junction according to IMGT nomenclature. In R 2.13.0, logistic regression modeled CD4 versus CD8 status on V and J genes, adjusting for donor effects, with Bonferroni correction for multiple testing. TCRdb handled the public reads itself, with Q25 trimming in fastp and clone calling in MiXCR, and kept productive beta chains. Merged by CDR3 protein, the rows form single entries marked with the most common genes and DNA. TCRdb's processing, not the study's, gives the V and J calls here. Present in this sample are around 200,000 distinct CDR3 sequences, about 70% of which were seen just once. Of the sample, roughly 2.3% falls within the top ten clones.

Cells with a CD4+CD8-CD45RO-CD45RA+ profile were isolated by FACS and defined as naive CD4+ T cells, and those with a CD8+CD4-CD45RA+CD27bright profile were defined as naive CD8+ T cells. The antibodies used for sorting targeted CD4 (RPA-T4), CD8 (SK1), CD27 (O323), CD45RA (HI100) and CD45RO (UCHL1). Overall results and qualifications from the work: In both chains, CD4+ lineage was associated with a positively charged CDR3, and CD8+ lineage was associated with a negatively charged CDR3. Possible repertoire bias arising from homeostatic proliferation of naive T cells was not directly addressed. Reportedly, most V and J gene segments showed bias between naive CD4+ and CD8+ cells, and this bias held consistently across donors regardless of HLA genotype. Taken together, V genes, J genes and CDR3 charge appeared to account for 10% to 15% of the variance in CD4/CD8 propensity, acting in a largely additive way. Because alpha and beta chains were sequenced in bulk and could not be paired, the effects of the two chains in combination were not assessed.

CDR1 ENHRY and CDR2 SYGVKD are derived from the germline V gene. V was cut back by 2 bases and J by 6 bases, leaving a gap of 8 bases between them. The CDR3 sequence holds 13 residues, the cysteine and phenylalanine included. Left in the record is the CDR3 DNA by itself, 39 bases read in frame from the first base. Specimen: naive CD4+ and CD8+ T cells sorted from blood, pooled from several donors. The cell subset or site tag for this specimen amounts to: FACS-sorted naive CD4+ (CD45RO-CD45RA+) and naive CD8+ (CD45RA+CD27bright) T cells. This clonotype was sampled from a pool of human donors in good health; the sample pools cells from several healthy donors. The sequence links TRBV10-3 to TRBJ1-5, with the D gene not confidently named. The sequence in DNA is TGTGCCATCAGTGAGGTCGGAGGTCAGCCCCAGCATTTT. It translates as CAISEVGGQPQHF.